Following are 15 T cell receptor beta chains from one sample sequenced in a study of OX40 agonist ivuxolimab in advanced cancers. Profiled with immunoSEQ multiplex PCR; TCRdb holds only in-frame clones, not every one. The sample holds nearly 80,000 clones, roughly 94% seen once. The material was CD4+ or CD8+ T cells sorted from blood, obtained in a trial of the OX40 agonist ivuxolimab. The receptors were sampled from an adult with an advanced solid tumor such as melanoma, head and neck, liver or kidney cancer.

The chain carries TRBV7-2 and TRBJ2-1, with 10 bases that match TRBD1. The trim removed 1 base at V and 7 bases at J, leaving 7 bases unmatched. The CDR3 extends over 16 amino acids. The germline CDR1 and CDR2 sequences are SGHTA and FQGNSA. The CDR3 sequence: CASSLGRDRGGNEQFF. In DNA, the CDR3 is TGTGCCAGCAGCTTAGGACGGGACAGGGGCGGGAATGAGCAGTTCTTC. The whole variable domain, remainder taken from reference TRBV7-2 and TRBJ2-1, is GAGVSQSPSNKVTEKGKDVELRCDPISGHTALYWYRQSLGQGLEFLIYFQGNSAPDKSGLPSDRFSAERTGGSVSTLTIQRTQQEDSAVYLCASSLGRDRGGNEQFFGPGTRLTVL.

The chain links TRBV21-1 to TRBJ2-2; the D segment call TRBD1 is taken from the table without a DNA check. TRBV21-1 has pseudogene status. The CDR3 covers 18 residues. The CDR3: CASSDKRSPRPNTGELFF. The CDR3 coding sequence is TGTGCCAGCAGCGATAAGAGATCGCCCAGGCCGAACACCGGGGAGCTGTTTTTT.

V usage is TRBV29-1 and J usage is TRBJ1-1, with a possible D match to TRBD1 (6 bases). Germline assignment: CDR1 SQVTM and CDR2 ANQGSEA. V lost 4 bases and J 0 bases, leaving 12 bases between the germline ends. The CDR3 sequence is 14 residues long. CDR3 sequence: CSVAPQGLNTEAFF. The CDR3 DNA reads as TGCAGCGTTGCTCCACAGGGCTTGAACACTGAAGCTTTCTTT.

The CDR3 bases are TGTGCCAGCAGCTGGCAGGGCCTTGGAAACACCATATATTTT. It is translated as CASSWQGLGNTIYF. The J gene is TRBJ1-3, the V gene TRBV5-6; perhaps TRBD1 as D (5 bases). This CDR3 contains 14 residues. The germline V gene encodes CDR1 SGHDT and CDR2 YYEEEE. The germline V and J ends were trimmed by 3 bases and 3 bases, with 10 bases remaining between them.

The chain uses TRBV27 and TRBJ2-7; D may be TRBD1 (5 bases). Trimming removed 4 bases from V and 2 bases from J, with 9 bases in between. This CDR3 spans 13 amino acids. Germline V gene sequence: CDR1 MNHEY, CDR2 SMNVEV (reference sequence). The CDR3 nucleotides are TGTGCCAGCAGTTCGGGCAGGGCCTACGAGCAGTACTTC. Its protein is CASSSGRAYEQYF.

This chain links TRBV7-2 with TRBJ2-1; D uncertain. V was shortened by 1 base and J by 10 bases, with 14 bases between the two germline ends. The CDR3 consists of 14 residues. Germline V gives CDR1 SGHTA, CDR2 FQGNSA. CDR3 protein: CASSLESVTSEQFF. DNA for the CDR3: TGTGCCAGCAGCTTAGAGTCAGTCACGTCCGAGCAGTTCTTC.

The chain links TRBV14 to TRBJ2-7; tentative D call: TRBD1 (5 bases). The CDR3 has 15 residues. V was clipped by 2 bases and J by 0 bases, with 11 bases between them. CDR1 and CDR2 from the germline V gene are SGHDN and FVKESK. DNA for the CDR3: TGTGCCAGCAGCCAAACAGGTAGTCGCTCCTACGAGCAGTACTTC. Amino acid sequence: CASSQTGSRSYEQYF.

V is TRBV28 and J is TRBJ2-7, with D tentatively TRBD2 (7 bases). The CDR3 runs 14 residues. With 5 bases removed from V and 2 bases from J, the gap between germline ends came to 13 bases. Germline lookup yields CDR1 MDHEN and CDR2 SYDVKM. In DNA form, the CDR3 reads TGTGCCAGCAGTCTACAGGGAGGGACCTACGAGCAGTACTTC. It yields the protein CASSLQGGTYEQYF.

V usage is TRBV19 and J usage is TRBJ2-5, with D maybe TRBD2 (6 bases). The V and J ends lost 9 bases and 2 bases respectively, with 13 bases between them. The CDR3 runs to 13 residues. Germline CDR1 and CDR2: LNHDA and SQIVND (reference sequence). The CDR3 here is CASRGAGQETQYF. Written as DNA, the CDR3 is TGTGCCAGCCGCGGGGCGGGACAAGAGACCCAGTACTTC.

The chain links TRBV7-7 to TRBJ1-1; the D gene is possibly TRBD1 (5 bases). The CDR3 length is 15 residues. Germline V CDR1 and CDR2: SSHAT, FNYEAQ (reference sequence). Trimming took off 2 bases at V and 1 base at J, with 11 bases between the two ends. The DNA of the CDR3 is TGTGCCAGCAGCTTAATAGGGGAGGGGAACACTGAAGCTTTCTTT. This encodes CASSLIGEGNTEAFF.

The rearrangement links TRBV5-4 to TRBJ2-1, with D perhaps matching TRBD1 (5 bases). The V gene's germline CDR1 is SGHNT and CDR2 YYREEE (reference sequence). The CDR3 has 15 amino acids. V shed 0 bases and J shed 8 bases, with 15 bases lying between them. The CDR3 coding sequence is TGTGCCAGCAGCTTGGAGGACGCGATGGGGCATGAGCAGTTCTTC. This sequence encodes CASSLEDAMGHEQFF. The whole variable domain, remainder taken from reference TRBV5-4 and TRBJ2-1, is ETGVTQSPTHLIKTRGQQVTLRCSSQSGHNTVSWYQQALGQGPQFIFQYYREEENGRGNFPPRFSGLQFPNYSSELNVNALELDDSALYLCASSLEDAMGHEQFFGPGTRLTVL.

The CDR3 region is CASSLLPAGNADTQYF. CDR3 DNA: TGTGCCAGCAGCTTACTTCCAGCGGGGAACGCAGATACGCAGTATTTT. This rearrangement joins TRBV7-3 to TRBJ2-3; 7 bases line up with TRBD2. Losses at the gene ends were 2 bases for V and 4 bases for J; bases not matched to a gene: 9. The CDR3 is made up of 16 amino acids. Germline CDR1 reads SGHTA; CDR2 reads FQGTGA.

The genes are TRBV19 and TRBJ1-4; D remains ambiguous. V was clipped by 7 bases and J by 5 bases, with 8 bases between them. Germline CDR1 and CDR2: LNHDA and SQIVND (reference sequence). The CDR3 loop spans 12 amino acids. CDR3 nucleotide sequence: TGTGCCAGTAAAATGGGAAATGAAAAACTGTTTTTT. Translating gives CASKMGNEKLFF.

The rearrangement links TRBV19 to TRBJ1-1, with D possibly TRBD1 on 6 matching bases. The germline gives CDR1 LNHDA, CDR2 SQIVND (reference sequence). The CDR3 loop spans 15 amino acids. V was pared by 6 bases and J by 0 bases, with 14 bases between. DNA of the CDR3: TGTGCCAGTAGGGAAAGGGACAAGGTGAACACTGAAGCTTTCTTT. Translation: CASRERDKVNTEAFF.

The chain uses TRBV7-9 and TRBJ1-6; 7 bases match TRBD1. The CDR3 runs to 15 residues. Germline assignment: CDR1 SEHNR and CDR2 FQNEAQ (reference sequence). Trimming at V came to 5 bases and at J to 7 bases, leaving 8 bases not matched to a gene. This CDR3 is CASSPEQGRNSPLHF. The CDR3 nucleotides are TGTGCCAGCAGCCCGGAACAGGGGCGGAATTCACCCCTCCACTTT.